The entry below gives a single T cell receptor (beta chain) sequence along with its context. Regarding treatment: oral pan-JAK inhibitor, 5-10 mg twice daily. Extraction of RNA preceded its reverse transcription into cDNA, which served as the sequencing template. Using immunoSEQ multiplex PCR, the repertoire was profiled, and TCRdb retains in-frame clones only, with some absent. The sample yields 150,000 to 250,000 clones, about three fifths seen once. The data stem from a study of CD8+ T cells in alopecia areata. Specimen: CD4+ T cells sorted from blood, collected at week 4, from a patient treated with tofacitinib. This clonotype was sampled from a human donor with alopecia areata.

This CDR3 reads CASSYGGRNTEAFF. The CDR3, as DNA: TGTGCCAGCAGTTACGGGGGGAGAAACACTGAAGCTTTCTTT. The rearrangement joins TRBV6-6 to TRBJ1-1; D is possibly TRBD1 (5 bases). The V gene lost 2 bases and the J gene lost 2 bases, with 9 bases spanning the gap. CDR3 length: 14 amino acids. In germline, CDR1 is MNHNY, CDR2 SVGAGI (reference sequence).